Following are 5 T cell receptor beta chains from one sample sequenced in a study of blood T cell repertoires in COVID-19. Method: immunoSEQ multiplex PCR; TCRdb's copy keeps in-frame clones and lacks some. The table has 250,000 to 300,000 clones, about nine tenths seen once; the top ten hold 15%. The sample was PBMCs or T cells enriched from blood (not recorded which). These receptors originate from a man aged 18 to 30 who had recovered from COVID-19.

This clone was picked up one time. The chain joins TRBV27 to TRBJ2-7, with TRBD2 matching over 11 bases. Trimming removed 6 bases from V and 4 bases from J; junction bases left unmatched: 8. This CDR3 comprises 15 residues. CDR1 is MNHEY, CDR2 SMNVEV, per germline (reference sequence). The CDR3 region has the DNA TGTGCCAGCAGCCCCGGGACTAGCGGAGCTTACGAGCAGTACTTC. It is translated as CASSPGTSGAYEQYF.

This rearrangement joins TRBV29-1 to TRBJ2-1; tentative D call: TRBD1 (6 bases). V lost 5 bases and J lost 5, with 25 bases in between. The CDR3 sequence is 17 residues long. Germline V gives CDR1 SQVTM, CDR2 ANQGSEA. The CDR3 DNA follows: TGCAGCGTTAATGGTCTTGTTGGGACATCTCGGAACAATGAGCAGTTCTTC. Translating it yields CSVNGLVGTSRNNEQFF.

Only one count was recorded for this clone. The J gene is TRBJ1-2, the V gene TRBV18; D is unclear. Germline loops: CDR1 KGHSH, CDR2 LQKENI. The CDR3 length is 14 residues. The V and J ends lost 0 bases and 5 bases respectively, with 10 bases between them. CDR3 nucleotide sequence: TGTGCCAGCTCACCACCAGCTACCCCTTATGGCTACACCTTC. Its protein product is CASSPPATPYGYTF.

The chain employs TRBV25-1 and TRBJ1-6; D may be TRBD1 (5 bases). V lost 1 base, J lost 6 bases, and 10 bases lay in between. The CDR3 has 15 residues. Germline CDR1 is MGHDK and CDR2 is SYGVNS. The DNA of the CDR3 is TGTGCCAGCAGTGAATTGGGCCAGGGTAATTCACCCCTCCACTTT. The encoded protein is CASSELGQGNSPLHF.

The rearrangement joins TRBV28 to TRBJ2-7; D gene ambiguous. Germline CDR1 and CDR2: MDHEN and SYDVKM. The CDR3 consists of 14 residues. Trimming took 3 bases from V and 0 from J, leaving 9 bases between them. This chain's CDR3 is CASSLQVYSYEQYF. CDR3 coding DNA: TGTGCCAGCAGTTTGCAGGTATACTCCTACGAGCAGTACTTC.